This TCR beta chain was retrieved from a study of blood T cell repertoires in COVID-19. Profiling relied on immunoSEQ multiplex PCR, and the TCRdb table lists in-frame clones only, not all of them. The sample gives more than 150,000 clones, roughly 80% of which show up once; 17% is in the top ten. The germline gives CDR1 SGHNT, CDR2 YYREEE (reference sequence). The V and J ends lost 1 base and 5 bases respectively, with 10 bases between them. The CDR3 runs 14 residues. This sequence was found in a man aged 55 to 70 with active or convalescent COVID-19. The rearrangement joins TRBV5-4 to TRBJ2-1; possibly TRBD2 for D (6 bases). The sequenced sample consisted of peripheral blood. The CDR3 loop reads CASSLSSANNEQFF. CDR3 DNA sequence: TGTGCCAGCAGCTTGTCTAGCGCGAACAATGAGCAGTTCTTC.